These T cell receptor beta chains were read from a single sample in a study of T and B cells in COVID-19 patients. A single record per CDR3 protein comes from TCRdb applying MiXCR to the multiplex PCR reads. The table shows thousands of distinct CDR3 sequences, with roughly 30% occurring only once. The specimen was blood. Receptors originate from a human donor with active COVID-19. Each CDR3 is given with its conserved first and last residue. The D gene is left open where the match is weak. Clone size is shown for a subset of rows, as once, few, many or a class of expanded clone.

V,J,D,size,CDR3,DNA
TRBV5-1,TRBJ1-2,TRBD1,few,CASTGQGTLANYGYTF,TGCGCCAGCACGGGACAGGGGACCCTGGCTAACTATGGCTACACCTTC
TRBV6-2/TRBV6-3,TRBJ2-6,-,medium-sized,CASSYGRGVGANVLTF,TGTGCCAGCAGTTATGGCAGGGGGGTTGGGGCCAACGTCCTGACTTTC
TRBV4-2,TRBJ2-7,TRBD2,few,CASSSSPGLAGGYDEQYF,TGTGCCAGCAGCTCATCTCCGGGACTAGCGGGAGGGTACGACGAGCAGTACTTC
TRBV29-1,TRBJ1-5,-,medium-sized,CSVAQGRGNQPQHF,TGCAGCGTTGCGCAGGGTAGAGGCAATCAGCCCCAGCATTTT
TRBV18,TRBJ2-7,TRBD1,few,CASSPTGQPYEQYF,TGTGCCAGCTCACCAACGGGACAGCCCTACGAGCAGTACTTC
TRBV12-3/TRBV12-4,TRBJ2-4,TRBD2,few,CASSPGTSGRTLAKNIQYF,TGTGCCAGCAGTCCCGGGACTAGCGGGAGGACTCTAGCCAAAAACATTCAGTACTTC
TRBV12-3/TRBV12-4,TRBJ1-1,-,-,CASSLSSGVEAFF,TGTGCCAGCAGTTTAAGTTCCGGCGTTGAAGCTTTCTTT
TRBV5-4,TRBJ2-7,-,medium-sized,CASSPVRGRLGEQYF,TGTGCCAGCAGCCCCGTCCGGGGACGGCTCGGCGAGCAGTACTTC
TRBV6-5,TRBJ2-2,TRBD2,medium-sized,CASSYTGGHTGELFF,TGTGCCAGCAGTTACACGGGGGGGCACACCGGGGAGCTGTTTTTT
TRBV15,TRBJ2-2,TRBD2,-,CATSRGLAENTGELFF,TGTGCCACCAGCAGAGGGCTAGCGGAAAACACCGGGGAGCTGTTTTTT
TRBV5-4,TRBJ1-4,TRBD1,medium-sized,CASRSGQELFF,TGTGCCAGCAGATCGGGACAGGAACTGTTTTTT
TRBV29-1,TRBJ1-1,-,medium-sized,CSVGPGARNTEAFF,TGCAGCGTTGGACCAGGGGCGCGGAACACTGAAGCTTTCTTT
TRBV7-9,TRBJ2-7,-,-,CASSLGKPYEQYF,TGTGCCAGCAGCTTGGGAAAGCCCTACGAGCAGTACTTC
TRBV6-1,TRBJ1-5,TRBD1,-,CASSDRQGVVPQHF,TGTGCCAGCAGTGACAGACAGGGAGTGGTGCCCCAGCATTTT
TRBV19,TRBJ2-7,TRBD1,once,CASSKDRVHEQYF,TGTGCCAGTAGTAAGGACAGGGTCCACGAGCAGTACTTC
TRBV5-5,TRBJ2-7,TRBD1,-,CASRGQGEQYF,TGTGCCAGCAGGGGACAGGGAGAGCAGTACTTC
TRBV19,TRBJ1-4,TRBD1,-,CASSSVQGAANEKLFF,TGTGCCAGTAGTAGTGTACAGGGGGCAGCTAATGAAAAACTGTTTTTT
TRBV7-9,TRBJ1-1,TRBD1,many,CASSPGQGNTEAFF,TGTGCCAGCAGCCCTGGACAGGGGAACACTGAAGCTTTCTTT
TRBV6-2/TRBV6-3,TRBJ2-1,TRBD2,-,CASSPAGFEQFF,TGTGCCAGCAGTCCAGCGGGATTTGAGCAGTTCTTC
TRBV6-6,TRBJ2-5,TRBD2,-,CASGTSGRGETQYF,TGTGCCAGCGGGACTAGCGGGAGGGGGGAGACCCAGTACTTC
TRBV15,TRBJ1-3,TRBD1,medium-sized,CATSRDRGTPGNTIYF,TGTGCCACCAGCAGGGACAGGGGAACTCCGGGAAACACCATATATTTT
TRBV6-2/TRBV6-3,TRBJ2-1,TRBD2,medium-sized,CASTSGTSGRAAYNEQFF,TGTGCCAGCACCTCCGGGACTAGCGGGAGAGCTGCGTACAATGAGCAGTTCTTC
TRBV5-1,TRBJ2-1,TRBD2,many,CATSSLLAGYNEQFF,TGCGCCACGAGCAGTCTACTAGCGGGCTACAATGAGCAGTTCTTC
TRBV29-1,TRBJ2-1,TRBD1,-,CSAEGRFRDRGANEQFF,TGCAGCGCTGAAGGACGGTTCAGGGACAGGGGTGCGAATGAGCAGTTCTTC
TRBV5-1,TRBJ2-5,TRBD2,many,CASSPGLAGGETQYF,TGCGCCAGCAGTCCGGGACTAGCGGGAGGAGAGACCCAGTACTTC
TRBV20-1,TRBJ2-7,-,few,CSARDGHSRLF,TGCAGTGCTAGAGATGGGCACTCTCGACTCTTC
TRBV5-4,TRBJ1-4,-,-,CAGTKLTTGRDNEKLFF,TGTGCCGGCACCAAGTTGACAACAGGTCGTGATAATGAAAAACTGTTTTTT
TRBV5-6,TRBJ2-2,-,few,CASSLYVTGELFF,TGCGCCAGCAGCTTGTATGTCACCGGGGAGCTGTTTTTT
TRBV29-1,TRBJ2-2,TRBD2,-,CSVVVRGLAENTGELFF,TGCAGCGTTGTGGTCCGGGGACTAGCGGAAAACACCGGGGAGCTGTTTTTT
TRBV19,TRBJ1-2,TRBD1,-,CASSRIIPGQGSYGYTF,TGTGCCAGTAGTCGAATCATTCCGGGACAGGGCAGCTATGGCTACACCTTC
TRBV5-1,TRBJ1-2,-,-,CASSSVSGDYGYTF,TGCGCCAGCAGCTCCGTGTCCGGGGACTATGGCTACACCTTC
TRBV18,TRBJ1-3,-,many,CASSSTGAGNTIYF,TGTGCCAGCTCTTCCACGGGGGCTGGAAACACCATATATTTT
TRBV19,TRBJ1-4,TRBD1,medium-sized,CASSPGTDNEKLFF,TGTGCCAGTAGTCCCGGGACAGATAATGAAAAACTGTTTTTT
TRBV18,TRBJ2-5,-,medium-sized,CASSLAQGFMETQYF,TGTGCCAGCTCTCTTGCTCAGGGGTTTATGGAGACCCAGTACTTC
TRBV5-8,TRBJ1-6,TRBD1,few,CASSPKWGQSSSYNSPLHF,TGTGCCAGCAGCCCGAAGTGGGGACAGTCGAGCTCCTATAATTCACCCCTCCACTTT
TRBV19,TRBJ2-1,-,large,CASWGRGYNEQFF,TGTGCCAGTTGGGGGAGAGGCTACAATGAGCAGTTCTTC
TRBV19,TRBJ2-1,TRBD1,medium-sized,CASSIAGTGISNEQFF,TGTGCCAGTAGTATAGCCGGGACAGGGATTAGTAATGAGCAGTTCTTC
TRBV7-6,TRBJ1-4,-,many,CASSLVGGQANEKLFF,TGTGCCAGCAGCTTAGTCGGTGGCCAGGCCAATGAAAAACTGTTTTTT
TRBV19,TRBJ1-2,TRBD1,medium-sized,CASSHQGVNYGYTF,TGTGCCAGTAGTCACCAGGGGGTAAACTATGGCTACACCTTC
TRBV18,TRBJ2-5,TRBD1,medium-sized,CASSPTGGQETQYF,TGTGCCAGCTCACCCACAGGGGGACAAGAGACCCAGTACTTC
TRBV28,TRBJ2-7,-,-,CASSSIYEQYF,TGTGCCAGCAGCTCCATCTACGAGCAGTACTTC
TRBV15,TRBJ2-7,-,-,CATSRGGASEQYF,TGTGCCACCAGCAGAGGGGGGGCGTCCGAGCAGTACTTC
TRBV6-6,TRBJ1-2,TRBD1,-,CASGTGQGGYGYTF,TGTGCCAGCGGGACTGGACAGGGCGGCTATGGCTACACCTTC
TRBV14,TRBJ2-3,-,few,CASSQGRTASTDTQYF,TGTGCCAGCAGCCAAGGCCGGACCGCTAGCACAGATACGCAGTATTTT
TRBV19,TRBJ2-7,TRBD1,medium-sized,CASSSGQGAGEQYF,TGTGCCAGTAGTAGTGGACAGGGGGCAGGGGAGCAGTACTTC
TRBV19,TRBJ1-1,-,medium-sized,CASSIPAGVNTEAFF,TGTGCCAGTAGTATACCGGCAGGGGTGAACACTGAAGCTTTCTTT
TRBV6-2/TRBV6-3,TRBJ2-7,-,many,CAQGTYEQYF,TGTGCCCAGGGGACCTACGAGCAGTACTTC
TRBV19,TRBJ2-7,TRBD1,-,CASSVRDSSYEQYF,TGTGCCAGTAGTGTACGGGACAGCTCCTACGAGCAGTACTTC